The 5 T cell receptor beta chains reported below all come from one sample, sequenced in a study of blood T cell repertoires in COVID-19. The protocol was immunoSEQ multiplex PCR, while the TCRdb copy is restricted to in-frame clones and leaves out a portion. The sample lists about 220,000 clones, approximately 81% occurring once. The sequencing sample was made of peripheral blood. The origin of the receptors is a woman of 80 years or more with acute or convalescent COVID-19.

V is TRBV30 and J is TRBJ1-5; 7 bases align to TRBD1. Germline CDR1 GTSNPN, CDR2 SVGIG (reference sequence). The CDR3 has 13 residues. V shed 4 bases, J shed 6 bases, and the junction held 6 bases outside the gene matches. CDR3: CAWTDRVGQPQHF. The CDR3 nucleotides are TGTGCCTGGACAGACAGGGTGGGTCAGCCCCAGCATTTT.

This rearrangement joins TRBV6-5 to TRBJ1-2; D perhaps matches TRBD1 (5 bases). CDR3 length: 16 amino acids. V shed 4 bases and J shed 3 bases, with 18 bases lying between them. Germline CDR1 reads MNHEY; CDR2 reads SVGAGI. CDR3 DNA: TGTGCCAGCAGTTTCGGCGTGGGGGGTTGGGACTATGGCTACACCTTC. Translated: CASSFGVGGWDYGYTF.

The CDR3 region has the DNA TGCGCCAGCAGTCTCCGCGCACCGTTAAATGAAAAACTGTTTTTT. As protein: CASSLRAPLNEKLFF. The chain links TRBV23-1 to TRBJ1-4; no clear D gene. TRBV23-1 is marked as an open reading frame, function uncertain. The CDR3 contains 15 residues. V was clipped by 4 bases and J by 5 bases, with 14 bases between them.

J is TRBJ2-1 and V is TRBV16, with 12 bases that match TRBD2. The CDR3 has 18 residues. From germline, CDR1 is KGHSY and CDR2 FQNENV. Losses at the gene ends were 0 bases for V and 0 bases for J; bases not matched to a gene: 3. The CDR3, as DNA: TGTGCCAGCAGCCAATCCCTAGCGGGGGGGAGCTCCTACAATGAGCAGTTCTTC. As protein: CASSQSLAGGSSYNEQFF.

The CDR3 reads CASSLEGAAQETQYF. The DNA of the CDR3 is TGTGCCAGCAGCTTGGAAGGAGCTGCCCAAGAGACCCAGTACTTC. The V gene is TRBV7-6, the J gene TRBJ2-5; no firm D call. There are 15 residues in the CDR3. V was cut by 3 bases and J by 1 base, with 12 bases left in between. Germline CDR1 and CDR2: SGHVS and FNYEAQ. The variable domain in full, with the rest retrieved from reference TRBV7-6 and TRBJ2-5, is GAGVSQSPRYKVTKRGQDVALRCDPISGHVSLYWYRQALGQGPEFLTYFNYEAQQDKSGLPNDRFSAERPEGSISTLTIQRTEQRDSAMYRCASSLEGAAQETQYFGPGTRLLVL.